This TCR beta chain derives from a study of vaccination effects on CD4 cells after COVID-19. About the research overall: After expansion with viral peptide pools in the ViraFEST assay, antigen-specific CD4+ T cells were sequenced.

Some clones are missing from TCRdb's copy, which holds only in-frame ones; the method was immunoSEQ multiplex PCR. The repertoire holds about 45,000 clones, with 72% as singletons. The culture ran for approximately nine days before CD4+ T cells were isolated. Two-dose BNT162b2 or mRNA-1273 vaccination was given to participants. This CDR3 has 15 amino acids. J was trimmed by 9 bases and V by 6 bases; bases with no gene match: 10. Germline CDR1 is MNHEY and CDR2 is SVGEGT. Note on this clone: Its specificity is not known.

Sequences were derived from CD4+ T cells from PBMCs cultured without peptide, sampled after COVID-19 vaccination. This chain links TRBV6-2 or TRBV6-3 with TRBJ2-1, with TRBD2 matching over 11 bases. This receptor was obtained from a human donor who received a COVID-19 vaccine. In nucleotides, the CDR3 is TGTGCCAGCAGCCCTCATAGCGGGGGGGCTGGTGAGCAGTTCTTC. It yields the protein CASSPHSGGAGEQFF.